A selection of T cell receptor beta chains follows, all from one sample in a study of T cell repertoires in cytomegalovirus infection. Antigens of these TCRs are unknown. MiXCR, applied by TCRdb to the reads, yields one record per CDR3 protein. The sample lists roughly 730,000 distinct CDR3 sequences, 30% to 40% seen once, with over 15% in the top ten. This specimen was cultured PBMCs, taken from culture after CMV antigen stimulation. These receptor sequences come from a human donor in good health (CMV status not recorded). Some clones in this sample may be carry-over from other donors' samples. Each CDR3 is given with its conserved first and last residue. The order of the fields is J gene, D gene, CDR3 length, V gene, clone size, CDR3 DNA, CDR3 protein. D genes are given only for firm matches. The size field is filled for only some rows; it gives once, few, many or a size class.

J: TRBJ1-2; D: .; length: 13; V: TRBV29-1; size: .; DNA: TGCAGCGTTGTACCTAAATCGAGCTATGGCTACACCTTC; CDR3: CSVVPKSSYGYTF
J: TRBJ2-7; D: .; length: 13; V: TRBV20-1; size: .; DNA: TGCAGTGCCACAGCTCCGAGGGCCTACGAGCAGTACTTC; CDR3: CSATAPRAYEQYF
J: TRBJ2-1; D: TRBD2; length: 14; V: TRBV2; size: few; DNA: TGTGCCAGGACGCGGGGACTAGCCGGCAATGAGCAGTTCTTC; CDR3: CARTRGLAGNEQFF
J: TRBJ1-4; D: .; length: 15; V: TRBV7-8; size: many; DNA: TGTGCCAGCAGCTTGGGCCCCTCCCGTAATGAAAAACTGTTTTTT; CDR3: CASSLGPSRNEKLFF
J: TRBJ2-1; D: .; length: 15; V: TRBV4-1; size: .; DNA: TGCGCCAGCAGCCAACAGGCGCGCGGCAGGCCGATTCAGTTCTTC; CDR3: CASSQQARGRPIQFF
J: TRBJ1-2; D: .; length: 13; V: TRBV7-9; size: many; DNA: TGTGCCAGCAGCCAACAGGGATACTATGGCTACACCTTC; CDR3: CASSQQGYYGYTF
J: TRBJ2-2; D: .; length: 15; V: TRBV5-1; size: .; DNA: TGCGCCAGCAGCTTGGAACTAGCCGGGTCCGGGGAGCTGTTTTTT; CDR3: CASSLELAGSGELFF
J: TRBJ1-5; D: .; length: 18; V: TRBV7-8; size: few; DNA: TGTGCCAGCAGCTTAGCTCAAGGGGGAGTTTTGGGCAATCAGCCCCAGCATTTT; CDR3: CASSLAQGGVLGNQPQHF
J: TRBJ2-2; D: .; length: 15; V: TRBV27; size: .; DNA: TGTGCCAGTCCCCCGGGGGCGAGGGGAACCGGGGAGCTGTTTTTT; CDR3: CASPPGARGTGELFF
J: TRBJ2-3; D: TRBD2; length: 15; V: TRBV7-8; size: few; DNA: TGTGCCAGCAGCGCAGGACTAGCGGGAGCAGATACGCAGTATTTT; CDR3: CASSAGLAGADTQYF
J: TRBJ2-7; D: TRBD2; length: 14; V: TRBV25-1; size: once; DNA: TGTGCCAGCAGCCGGGAGGGTTCATCTTACGAGCAGTACTTC; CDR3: CASSREGSSYEQYF
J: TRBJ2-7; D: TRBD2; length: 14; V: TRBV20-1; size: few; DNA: TGCAGTGCAAGCGGGGGGTCCTCAATTGACGAGCAGTACTTC; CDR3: CSASGGSSIDEQYF
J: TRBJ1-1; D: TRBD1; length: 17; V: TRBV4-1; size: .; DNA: TGCGCCAGCAGCCAAGAGCCTCCTCAGGGGGCGCCCACTGAAGCTTTCTTT; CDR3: CASSQEPPQGAPTEAFF
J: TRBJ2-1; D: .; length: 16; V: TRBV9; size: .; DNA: TGTGCCAGCAGCCTCCGCGCCCCGCACCCCACGGGTGAGCAGTTCTTC; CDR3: CASSLRAPHPTGEQFF
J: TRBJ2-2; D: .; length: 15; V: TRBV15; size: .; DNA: TGTGCCACCAGCAGAGACCGTGGGGTCACCGGGGAGCTGTTTTTT; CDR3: CATSRDRGVTGELFF
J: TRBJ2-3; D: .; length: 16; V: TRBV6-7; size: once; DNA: TGTGCCAGCAGTTACTTTGGGGAATGGTGCACAGATACGCAGTATTTT; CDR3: CASSYFGEWCTDTQYF
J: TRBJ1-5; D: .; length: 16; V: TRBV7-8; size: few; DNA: TGTGCCAGCAGCTCGTCAAGGGGTTTCCGCACTGAGCCCCAGCATTTT; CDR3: CASSSSRGFRTEPQHF
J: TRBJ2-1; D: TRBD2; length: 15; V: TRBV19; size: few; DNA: TGTGCCAGTAGTGTGCTAGCGGGAGTCGGCAATGAGCAGTTCTTC; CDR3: CASSVLAGVGNEQFF
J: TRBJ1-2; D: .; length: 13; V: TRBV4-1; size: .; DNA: TGCGCCAGCAGCCAGGGTGGCGGCTATGGCTACACCTTC; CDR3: CASSQGGGYGYTF
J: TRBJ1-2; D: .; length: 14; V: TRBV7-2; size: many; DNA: TGTGCCAGCAGCTTTGCCGACACCAGCTATGGCTACACCTTC; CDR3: CASSFADTSYGYTF
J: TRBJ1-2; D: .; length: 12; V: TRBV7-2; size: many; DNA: TGTGCCAGCAGCGAAAGGGGTCCGGACCCTAACTTC; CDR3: CASSERGPDPNF
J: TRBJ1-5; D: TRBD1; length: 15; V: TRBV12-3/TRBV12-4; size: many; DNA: TGTGCCAGCAGTTCCCTCGGCAGGGGGACTCAGCCCCAGCATTTT; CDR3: CASSSLGRGTQPQHF
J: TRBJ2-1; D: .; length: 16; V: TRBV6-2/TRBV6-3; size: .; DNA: TGTGCCAGCAGACCCTCCGGGACGGCCTCCTACAATGAGCAGTTCTTC; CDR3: CASRPSGTASYNEQFF
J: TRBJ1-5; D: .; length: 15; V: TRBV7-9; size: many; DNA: TGTGCCAGCAGCATTGGGCAGGGAGTGAATCAGCCCCAGCATTTT; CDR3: CASSIGQGVNQPQHF
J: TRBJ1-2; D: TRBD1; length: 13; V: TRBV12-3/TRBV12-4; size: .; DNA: TGTGCCAGCAGTCAGGACAGGGGTAGAGGCTACACCTTC; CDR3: CASSQDRGRGYTF
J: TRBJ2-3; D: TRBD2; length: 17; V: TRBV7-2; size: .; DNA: TGTGCCAGCAGCTTACTGCCTGGCGGGGGTGACACAGATACGCAGTATTTT; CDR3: CASSLLPGGGDTDTQYF
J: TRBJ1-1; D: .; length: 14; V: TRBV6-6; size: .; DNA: TGTGCCAGCAGTTACACGGGGGCGAACACTGAAGCTTTCTTT; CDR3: CASSYTGANTEAFF
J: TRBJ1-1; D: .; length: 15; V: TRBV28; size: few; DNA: TGTGCCAGCAGTCCCCCCACGTGGGACAACACTGAAGCTTTCTTT; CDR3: CASSPPTWDNTEAFF
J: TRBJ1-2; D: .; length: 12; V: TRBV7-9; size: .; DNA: TGTGCCAGCAGTCTTTTAACAATCGGCTACACCTTC; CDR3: CASSLLTIGYTF
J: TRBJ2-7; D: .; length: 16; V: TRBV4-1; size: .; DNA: TGCGCCAGCAGCCAAGATAGTCGGAGGAGGGGCTACGAGCAGTACTTC; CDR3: CASSQDSRRRGYEQYF
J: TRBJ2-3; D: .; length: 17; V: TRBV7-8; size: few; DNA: TGTGCCAGCAGCTTAGGGATGAAGACCGGTGCCACAGATACGCAGTATTTT; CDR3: CASSLGMKTGATDTQYF
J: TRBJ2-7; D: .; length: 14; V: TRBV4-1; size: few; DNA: TGCGCCAGCAGCCAAGCACCCCGGTCCTACGAGCAGTACTTC; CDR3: CASSQAPRSYEQYF
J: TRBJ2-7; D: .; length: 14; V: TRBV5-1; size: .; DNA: TGCGCCAGCAGCTGGGAGGACAACCAACGCGAGCAGTACTTC; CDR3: CASSWEDNQREQYF
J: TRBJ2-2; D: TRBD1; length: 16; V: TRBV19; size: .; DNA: TGTGCCAGTAGTTCCCAGACAGGGGGCTGGACCGGGGAGCTGTTTTTT; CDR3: CASSSQTGGWTGELFF
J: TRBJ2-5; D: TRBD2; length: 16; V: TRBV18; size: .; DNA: TGTGCCAGCTCACAGGCGGGAGCCCCCCCTGCAGGGACCCAGTACTTC; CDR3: CASSQAGAPPAGTQYF
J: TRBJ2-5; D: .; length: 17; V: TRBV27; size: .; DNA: TGTGCCAGCAGTTTAAAGTTCGGGAGTAGGGTGGGAGAGACCCAGTACTTC; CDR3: CASSLKFGSRVGETQYF
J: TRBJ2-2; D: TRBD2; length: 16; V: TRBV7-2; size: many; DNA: TGTGCCAGCAGCTTAGTTCAGCGGGGGTGGGACGGGGAGCTGTTTTTT; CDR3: CASSLVQRGWDGELFF
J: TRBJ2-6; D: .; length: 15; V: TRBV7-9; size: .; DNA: TGTGCCAGCAGCTCGGACAGATCGGGGGCCAACGTCCTGACTTTC; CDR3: CASSSDRSGANVLTF
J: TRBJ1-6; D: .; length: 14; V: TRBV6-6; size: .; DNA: TGTGCCAGCAGTGATCTGGGGCCTAATTCACCCCTCCACTTT; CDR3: CASSDLGPNSPLHF
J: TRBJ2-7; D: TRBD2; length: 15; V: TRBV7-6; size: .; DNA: TGTGCCAGCAGCTTATATAGCGGGTTAACCTACGAGCAGTACTTC; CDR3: CASSLYSGLTYEQYF
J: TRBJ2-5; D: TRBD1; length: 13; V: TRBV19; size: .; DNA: TGTGCCAGTAGAGGGACAGCCCAAGAGACCCAGTACTTC; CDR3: CASRGTAQETQYF
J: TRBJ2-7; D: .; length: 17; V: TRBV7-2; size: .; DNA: TGTGCCAGCAGCTTTTCTGTGGGGGCGTCTTTTTCCTACGAGCAGTACTTC; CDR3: CASSFSVGASFSYEQYF
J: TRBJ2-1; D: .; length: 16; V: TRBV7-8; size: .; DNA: TGTGCCAGCAGCTTAAGGAGGGCCCGGGCAGACAATGAGCAGTTCTTC; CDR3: CASSLRRARADNEQFF
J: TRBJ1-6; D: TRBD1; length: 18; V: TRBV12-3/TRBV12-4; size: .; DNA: TGTGCCAGCAGTTTGGATTCCCCGACAGGGGGGAGCAATTCACCCCTCCACTTT; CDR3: CASSLDSPTGGSNSPLHF
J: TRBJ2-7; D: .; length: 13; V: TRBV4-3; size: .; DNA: TGCGCCAGCAGCCAAGAAATGCAATCCGAGCAGTACTTC; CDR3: CASSQEMQSEQYF
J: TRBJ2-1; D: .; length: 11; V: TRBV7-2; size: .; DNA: TGTGCCAGCAGTGCATTCGATGAGCAGTTCTTC; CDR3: CASSAFDEQFF
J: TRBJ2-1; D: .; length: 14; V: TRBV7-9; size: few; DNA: TGTGCCAGCAGCCCGAGGACAAACTACAATGAGCAGTTCTTC; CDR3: CASSPRTNYNEQFF
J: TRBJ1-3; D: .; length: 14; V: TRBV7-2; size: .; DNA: TGTGCCAGCAGCGTGAGTCTAACTGGAAACACCATATATTTT; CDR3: CASSVSLTGNTIYF
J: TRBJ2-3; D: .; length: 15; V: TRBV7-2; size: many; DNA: TGTGCCAGCACCTACAGGGCTGCTAGCACAGATACGCAGTATTTT; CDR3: CASTYRAASTDTQYF
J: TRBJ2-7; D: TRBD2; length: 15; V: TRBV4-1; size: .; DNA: TGCGCCAGCAGCCCCCCGGGAGGGGTACAGGCGGAGCAGTACTTC; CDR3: CASSPPGGVQAEQYF
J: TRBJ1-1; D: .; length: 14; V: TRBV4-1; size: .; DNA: TGCGCCAGCAGCCAGACCGGGGAGAACACTGAAGCTTTCTTT; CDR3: CASSQTGENTEAFF
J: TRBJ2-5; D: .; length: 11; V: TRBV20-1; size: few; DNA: TGCAGTGCTAGCACTCAAGAGACCCAGTACTTC; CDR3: CSASTQETQYF
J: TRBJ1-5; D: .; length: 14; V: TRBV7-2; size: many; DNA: TGTGCCAGCAGCTTAGTCAGTGGGAATCAGCCCCAGCATTTT; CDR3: CASSLVSGNQPQHF